What follows is one T cell receptor (beta chain) and its context. Its antigen is unknown. The junction had 9 bases not matched to a gene; V was cut back by 2 bases and J by 6 bases. Germline-derived CDR1 and CDR2 are SGHRS and YFSETQ. CDR3 length: 17 residues. Profiled with immunoSEQ multiplex PCR; TCRdb holds only in-frame clones, not every one. The top ten clones hold 25% to 30% of a sample with over 25,000 clones, over 75% of them seen once. This record belongs to a study of OX40 agonist ivuxolimab in advanced cancers. Looking at the study overall: Those treated in dose escalation had hepatocellular carcinoma, melanoma, renal cell cancer or head and neck cancer. Earlier anti-PD-1, anti-PD-L1 or anti-CTLA-4 therapy was permitted; less than 50% had received some.

Study-wide results and limits: Averaged across samples, CD8+ T cells carried more expanded clones than CD4+ did. The work left the antigen specificity of expanded peripheral T cells undetermined.

The sample was CD4+ or CD8+ T cells sorted from blood, taken in a trial of the OX40 agonist ivuxolimab. This receptor was identified in an adult with an advanced solid tumor such as melanoma, head and neck, liver or kidney cancer. The rearrangement uses TRBV5-1 and TRBJ2-1; TRBD1 aligns across 12 bases. The CDR3 nucleotides read TGCGCCAGCAGCTTCGGGACAGGGGGCTTTCTGTCCAATGAGCAGTTCTTC. Residues: CASSFGTGGFLSNEQFF. The full variable domain, completed using reference TRBV5-1 and TRBJ2-1, is KAGVTQTPRYLIKTRGQQVTLSCSPISGHRSVSWYQQTPGQGLQFLFEYFSETQRNKGNFPGRFSGRQFSNSRSEMNVSTLELGDSALYLCASSFGTGGFLSNEQFFGPGTRLTVL.